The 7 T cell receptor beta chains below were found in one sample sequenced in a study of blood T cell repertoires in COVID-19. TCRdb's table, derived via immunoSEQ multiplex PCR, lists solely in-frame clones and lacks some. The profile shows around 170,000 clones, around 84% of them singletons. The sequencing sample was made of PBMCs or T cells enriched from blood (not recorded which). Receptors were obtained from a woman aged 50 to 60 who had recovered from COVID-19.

CDR3 DNA sequence: TGTGCCAGCAGCCTCCGACTAGCGTCTTCCTACGAGCAGTACTTC. Translating gives CASSLRLASSYEQYF. The chain employs TRBV7-6 and TRBJ2-7; 8 bases agree with TRBD2. J lost 1 base, V lost 5 bases, and 7 bases had no gene match. CDR1 is SGHVS and CDR2 is FNYEAQ in the germline V gene. This CDR3 comprises 15 residues.

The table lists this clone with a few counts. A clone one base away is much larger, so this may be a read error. In DNA, the CDR3 is TGTGCCAGCAGCCACGGGAGGGGGGGGCACACCCAGTACTTC. Protein: CASSHGRGGHTQYF. The chain employs TRBV3-1 (or the pseudogene TRBV3-2) and TRBJ2-5; 8 bases fit TRBD2. Unmatched junction bases numbered 8, after V lost 3 bases and J lost 8 bases. The CDR3 has 14 amino acids. Germline assignment: CDR1 LGHDT and CDR2 YNNKEL (reference sequence).

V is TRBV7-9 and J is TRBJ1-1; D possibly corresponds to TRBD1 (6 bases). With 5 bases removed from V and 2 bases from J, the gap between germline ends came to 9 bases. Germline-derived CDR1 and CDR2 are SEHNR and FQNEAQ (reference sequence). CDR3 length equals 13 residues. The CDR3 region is CASSIQGNTEAFF. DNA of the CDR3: TGTGCCAGCAGCATACAGGGAAACACTGAAGCTTTCTTT.

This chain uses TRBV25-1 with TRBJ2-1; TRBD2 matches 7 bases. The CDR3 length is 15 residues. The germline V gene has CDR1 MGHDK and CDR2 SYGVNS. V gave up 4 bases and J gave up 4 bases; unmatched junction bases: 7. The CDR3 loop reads CASSVGRVSYNEQFF. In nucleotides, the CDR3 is TGTGCCAGCAGTGTTGGGAGGGTTTCATACAATGAGCAGTTCTTC.

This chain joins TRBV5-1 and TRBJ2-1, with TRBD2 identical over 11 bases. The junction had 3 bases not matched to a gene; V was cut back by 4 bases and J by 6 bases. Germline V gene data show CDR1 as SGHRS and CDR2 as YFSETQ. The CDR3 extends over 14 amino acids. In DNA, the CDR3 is TGCGCCAGCAGCCAGGGACTAGCGGCCAATGAGCAGTTCTTC. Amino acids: CASSQGLAANEQFF.

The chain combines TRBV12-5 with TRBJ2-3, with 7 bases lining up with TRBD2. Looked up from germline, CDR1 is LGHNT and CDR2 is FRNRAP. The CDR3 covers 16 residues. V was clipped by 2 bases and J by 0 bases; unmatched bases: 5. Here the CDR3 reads CASGLFLRGSTDTQYF. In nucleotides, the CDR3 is TGTGCTAGTGGTTTGTTCTTGCGGGGGAGCACAGATACGCAGTATTTT.

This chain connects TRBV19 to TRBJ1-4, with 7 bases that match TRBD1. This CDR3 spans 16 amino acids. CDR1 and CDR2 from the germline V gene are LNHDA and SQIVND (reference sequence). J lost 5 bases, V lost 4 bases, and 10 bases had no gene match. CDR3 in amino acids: CASSRASGQLNEKLFF. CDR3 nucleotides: TGTGCCAGTAGTAGGGCTTCGGGACAGCTAAATGAAAAACTGTTTTTT. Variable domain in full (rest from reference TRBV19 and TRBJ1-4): DGGITQSPKYLFRKEGQNVTLSCEQNLNHDAMYWYRQDPGQGLRLIYYSQIVNDFQKGDIAEGYSVSREKKESFPLTVTSAQKNPTAFYLCASSRASGQLNEKLFFGSGTQLSVL.